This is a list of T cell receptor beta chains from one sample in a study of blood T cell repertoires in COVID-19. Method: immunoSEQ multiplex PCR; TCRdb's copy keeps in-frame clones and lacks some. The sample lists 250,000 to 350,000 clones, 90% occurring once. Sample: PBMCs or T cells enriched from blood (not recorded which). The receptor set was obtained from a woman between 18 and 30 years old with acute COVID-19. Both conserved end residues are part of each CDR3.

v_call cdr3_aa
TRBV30 CACGGGPGQANEKLFF
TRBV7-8 CASSFLTSGGTDTQYF
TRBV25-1 CATCLAGGPDTQYF
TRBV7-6 CASSGTLGGTEAFF
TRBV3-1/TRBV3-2 CASSRGLGETQYF
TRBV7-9 CASSFRTGYLNTEAFF
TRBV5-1 CASSGGQGNTEAFF
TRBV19 CASSATGSTDTQYF
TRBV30 CAWSVTSGWGETQYF
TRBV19 CASSIQGGEEKLFF
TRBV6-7 CASSNTRGKESYNEQFF
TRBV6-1 CASSLVMANTEAFF
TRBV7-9 CASSLVNQPQHF
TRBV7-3 CASSPGQGAVGEQFF
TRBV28 CASSFAGTWSYEQYF
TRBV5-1 CASSRTRDTRLAFF
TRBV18 CASSYQASNQPQHF
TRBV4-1 CASSQDQALAASGANVLTF
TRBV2 CASSETAGGPLSSYNEQFF
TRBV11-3 CASSGLETSGANEQFF
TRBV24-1 CATSTVYGYTF
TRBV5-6 CASSFSPVDQPQHF
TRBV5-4 CASSLAAGGFFGEQFF
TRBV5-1 CASNTGTLNTEAFF
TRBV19 CASSNLGTGGLWSGYTF
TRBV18 CASSRGTFGEEKLFF
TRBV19 CASTRDRANEKLFF
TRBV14 CASSGLAGATDTQYF
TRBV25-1 CASSEYGQYNEQFF
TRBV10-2 CASKTGTGSLFF
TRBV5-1 CASSVGLAGVSYEQYF
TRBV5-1 CASSTGQGANEQYF
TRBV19 CASSVELNEKLFF
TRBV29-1 CSVELTENTEAFF
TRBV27 CASSRRGQGNSPLHF
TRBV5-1 CASSWAPNTGELFF
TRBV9 CASSVRVAGQNTEAFF
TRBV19 CASSDSSGNTIYF
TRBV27 CASSLLGTGVSPLHF
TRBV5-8 CASSLGWEWDTEAFF
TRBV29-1 CSVEGTGIQYF
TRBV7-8 CASSLFFEGDNAEAFF
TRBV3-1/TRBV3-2 CASSQLQDEAFF
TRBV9 CASSVSNRANTEAFF
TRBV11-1 CASTQRSMNTEAFF
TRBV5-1 CASSGGLQETQYF
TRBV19 CASSPGQGSPYEQYF
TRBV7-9 CASSLDPGISTGADTQYF
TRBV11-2 CASSFRLGTSGIPNEQFF
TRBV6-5 CASSPRLPEQYF
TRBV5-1 CASSPDSQSSYNSPLHF
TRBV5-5 CASSLPHSKNYGYTF